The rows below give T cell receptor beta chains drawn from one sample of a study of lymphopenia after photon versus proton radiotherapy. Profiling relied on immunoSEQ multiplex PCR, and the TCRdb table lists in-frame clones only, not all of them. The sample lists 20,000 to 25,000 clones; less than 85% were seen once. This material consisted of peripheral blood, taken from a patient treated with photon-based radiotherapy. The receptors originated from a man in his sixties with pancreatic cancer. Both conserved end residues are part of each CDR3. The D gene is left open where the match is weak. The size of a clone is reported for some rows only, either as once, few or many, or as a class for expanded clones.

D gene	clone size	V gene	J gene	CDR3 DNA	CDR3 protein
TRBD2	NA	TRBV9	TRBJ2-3	TGTGCCAGCAGCTCCATCGGGGGGGTAAACACAGATACGCAGTATTTT	CASSSIGGVNTDTQYF
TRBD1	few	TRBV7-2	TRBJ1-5	TGTGCCAGCAGCTTCGACAGGGGCTATCAGCCCCAGCATTTT	CASSFDRGYQPQHF
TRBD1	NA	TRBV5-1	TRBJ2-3	TGCGCCAGCAGCTTGGGACAGGGGGTAAGCACAGATACGCAGTATTTT	CASSLGQGVSTDTQYF
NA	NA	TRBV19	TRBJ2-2	TGTGCCAGTAGTATCAGGCCGCGGGGCACCGGGGAGCTGTTTTTT	CASSIRPRGTGELFF
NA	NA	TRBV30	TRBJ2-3	TGTGCCTGGGCCTCCTTTTGGGATACGCAGTATTTT	CAWASFWDTQYF
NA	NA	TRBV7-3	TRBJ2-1	TGTGCCAGCAGCCCCGGGGGTCTCTCCTACAATGAGCAGTTCTTC	CASSPGGLSYNEQFF
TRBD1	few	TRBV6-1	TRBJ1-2	TGTGCCAGCAGTGACCCAGGGGGCTATGGCTACACCTTC	CASSDPGGYGYTF
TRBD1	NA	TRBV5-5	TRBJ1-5	TGTGCCAGCAGCAAGGGACAGGGTGGGGGTGGCAATCAGCCCCAGCATTTT	CASSKGQGGGGNQPQHF
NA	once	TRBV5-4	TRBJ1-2	TGTGCCAGCAGCTTATTACAAAGACAGGCGAATGGCTACACCTTC	CASSLLQRQANGYTF
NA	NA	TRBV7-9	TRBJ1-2	TGTGCCAGCAGCCCGCGCCGGGGGGACGGCTACACCTTC	CASSPRRGDGYTF
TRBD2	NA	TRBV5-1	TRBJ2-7	TGCGCCAGCAGCTTGGCAGCCGGGGGGACCGTCTCCTACGAGCAGTACTTC	CASSLAAGGTVSYEQYF
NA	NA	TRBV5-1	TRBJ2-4	TGCGCCAGCAATGAGGGAGGACCCGAAAACATTCAGTACTTC	CASNEGGPENIQYF
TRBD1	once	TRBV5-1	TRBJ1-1	TGCGCCAGCAGCATGCAACCAGGGGGCACGAACACTGAAGCTTTCTTT	CASSMQPGGTNTEAFF
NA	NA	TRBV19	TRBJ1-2	TGTGCCAGTATTTCGACAGGAACTAACTATGGCTACACCTTC	CASISTGTNYGYTF
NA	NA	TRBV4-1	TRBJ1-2	TGCGCCAGCAGCCAGGGGATCTATGGCTACACCTTC	CASSQGIYGYTF
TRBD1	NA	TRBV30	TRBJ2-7	TGTGCCTGGGAAACCGGGACAGGAACCTACGAGCAGTACTTC	CAWETGTGTYEQYF
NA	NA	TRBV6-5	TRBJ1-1	TGTGCCAGCAGTCAGTTCCTGAACACTGAAGCTTTCTTT	CASSQFLNTEAFF
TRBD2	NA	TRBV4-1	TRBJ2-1	TGCGCCAGCAGCCAAGATAGGAGCGGGGCACACAATGAGCAGTTCTTC	CASSQDRSGAHNEQFF
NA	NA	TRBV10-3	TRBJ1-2	TGTGCCATCAGTGAGTGGGGAGTCGGCTATGGCTACACCTTC	CAISEWGVGYGYTF
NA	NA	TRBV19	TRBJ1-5	TGTGCCAGTAGGGCCAGGGACGACAATCAGCCCCAGCATTTT	CASRARDDNQPQHF
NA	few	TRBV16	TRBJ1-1	TGTGCCAGCAGCCAATTCTCCCCTTCTGAAGCTTTCTTT	CASSQFSPSEAFF
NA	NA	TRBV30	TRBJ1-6	TGTGCCTGGAGTCCCGGCAGGGGAAGTTCACCCCTCCACTTT	CAWSPGRGSSPLHF
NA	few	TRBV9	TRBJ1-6	TGTGCCAGCAGCGTAGGCGGGGGACTCTATAATTCACCCCTCCACTTT	CASSVGGGLYNSPLHF
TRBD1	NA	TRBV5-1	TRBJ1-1	TGCGCCAGCAGCTTGAAGGGACAGACTTACCAAAACACTGAAGCTTTCTTT	CASSLKGQTYQNTEAFF
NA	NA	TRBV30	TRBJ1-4	TGTGCCTGGAGTGAGGTAGGGGCGGAAGAAAAACTGTTTTTT	CAWSEVGAEEKLFF
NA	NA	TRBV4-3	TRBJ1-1	TGCGCCAGCAGCCAAGGGGTAGGACAGAACACTGAAGCTTTCTTT	CASSQGVGQNTEAFF